This TCR beta chain was profiled in a study of blood T cells in healthy people across ages. Germline-derived CDR1 and CDR2 are SGHAT and FQNNGV. The CDR3 spans 16 residues. V was cut by 4 bases and J by 5 bases, with 18 bases left in between. It was with a sample-barcoded 5' primer and a J-beta primer mix that a second PCR of roughly 6 to 12 cycles was run. TCRdb re-called the 5' RACE reads through MiXCR, storing one row per CDR3 protein. The sample contains 750,000 or so distinct CDR3 sequences, around a quarter of which appear only once. These data also featured in a second study, about T cells of mothers and their children.

The material sequenced was blood. V usage is TRBV11-2 and J usage is TRBJ1-3; D remains unclear. This TCR derives from a boy between 10 and 17 years old in good health. This CDR3 reads CASSSTTSLSRNTIYF. The CDR3 coding sequence is TGTGCCAGCAGCTCAACAACAAGTTTAAGTAGAAACACCATATATTTT.